A selection of T cell receptor beta chains follows, all from one sample in a study of cytomegalovirus exposure and HLA in healthy donors. Using immunoSEQ multiplex PCR, the repertoire was profiled, and TCRdb retains in-frame clones only, with some absent. The profile covers about 140,000 clones, with approximately 70% appearing a single time and approximately 2.3% taken by the ten largest. Material for sequencing was PBMCs. All receptors derive from a woman in her fifties or sixties in good health and CMV-seropositive. The CDR3 runs from the conserved cysteine through the conserved F or W. The D gene is left open where the match is weak. For some rows the clone size is stated as once, few or many, or as a class when expanded; others skip it.

. TRBD2 TRBJ2-3 TRBV28 CASSLSSGRRGADTQYF
. TRBD1 TRBJ2-1 TRBV6-5 CASSYSGTGYYNEQFF
. . TRBJ2-1 TRBV7-9 CASSLDGSSYNEQFF
. . TRBJ2-6 TRBV27 CASSSLPGDLYGANVLTF
. . TRBJ2-1 TRBV5-1 CASSLWTQTEQFF
. . TRBJ1-3 TRBV5-6 CASSSFASSGNTIYF
few . TRBJ2-4 TRBV5-4 CASSFFGAGVAKNIQYF
. . TRBJ1-2 TRBV2 CASTLGDGYTF
. . TRBJ2-1 TRBV28 CASSSTKRQFF
. . TRBJ2-5 TRBV5-1 CASSLVGAVFGETQYF
. TRBD2 TRBJ2-2 TRBV5-4 CASSLGGSLTGELFF
few . TRBJ1-5 TRBV28 CASSSPQAQPQHF
few . TRBJ1-1 TRBV29-1 CSVEGGMNTEAFF
few TRBD1 TRBJ1-1 TRBV6-5 CASSSETGTGDPAFF
few TRBD2 TRBJ2-1 TRBV19 CASTGRGRNEQFF
. . TRBJ2-3 TRBV5-1 CASSLTAGADTQYF
few . TRBJ2-2 TRBV5-1 CASSARTANTGELFF
. . TRBJ1-5 TRBV18 CASSPTNSNQPQHF
few TRBD1 TRBJ1-1 TRBV27 CASSLMGQGSTEAFF
few . TRBJ1-1 TRBV5-1 CASSLRLETGNTEAFF
once TRBD2 TRBJ2-7 TRBV6-6 CASQTGTSAYEQYF
once TRBD2 TRBJ2-3 TRBV28 CASSLSGRRDTQYF
. TRBD1 TRBJ2-1 TRBV5-1 CASSFGGTGFNNEQFF
. TRBD1 TRBJ2-1 TRBV2 CASSAQGVLHEQFF
. . TRBJ2-2 TRBV2 CASSQNTGELFF
. . TRBJ2-3 TRBV29-1 CSVLLGGAGDGWDTQYF
. . TRBJ1-1 TRBV19 CASTTDRLMNTEAFF
. . TRBJ2-3 TRBV27 CASSIGTSDTQYF
. . TRBJ1-1 TRBV19 CASREGKDTEAFF
. TRBD2 TRBJ2-7 TRBV28 CASQTSGRLVYF
. TRBD1 TRBJ2-3 TRBV5-1 CASSLGDRGHTDTQYF
once . TRBJ2-7 TRBV6-1 CASSRPQVAYEQYF
. TRBD1 TRBJ1-2 TRBV6-5 CASQRSRTGTYGYTF
. . TRBJ2-1 TRBV7-3 CASSTSSSHEQFF
. TRBD2 TRBJ2-2 TRBV28 CASSLSAGGGELFF
. TRBD1 TRBJ1-1 TRBV9 CASSVEGANTEAFF
. . TRBJ1-2 TRBV2 CASSADTVQVGYTF
. TRBD2 TRBJ2-2 TRBV30 CAWTSGSLSGELFF
. . TRBJ1-5 TRBV5-1 CASSLVAGINQPQHF
few TRBD2 TRBJ2-3 TRBV6-1 CASSEGSGSTDTQYF
. TRBD1 TRBJ2-7 TRBV19 CASGTGYEQYF
. . TRBJ2-3 TRBV9 CASSPPVTDTQYF
. . TRBJ1-3 TRBV27 CASSLSIGHSGNTIYF
. . TRBJ2-1 TRBV5-6 CASSPVINDNEQFF
. . TRBJ1-3 TRBV19 CATAPAGLSGNTIYF
. . TRBJ1-1 TRBV19 CASSIGGANTEAFF
. TRBD2 TRBJ2-3 TRBV5-1 CASSPGLAGGPSADTQYF
. TRBD1 TRBJ2-3 TRBV9 CASSEWGQTTDTQYF
. TRBD2 TRBJ2-2 TRBV7-2 CASSLAGVNTGELFF
. TRBD2 TRBJ2-1 TRBV6-6 CASSYPKTSNLEQFF
. . TRBJ1-1 TRBV5-1 CASSFASGGLNTEAFF
. TRBD1 TRBJ1-1 TRBV7-8 CASSLGAGGGTEAFF
. . TRBJ2-7 TRBV7-6 CASSQLTDGYEQYF
. . TRBJ2-1 TRBV28 CASISQVNEQFF
. . TRBJ1-2 TRBV7-9 CASSYPGGRGYTF
. TRBD1 TRBJ1-2 TRBV6-5 CASSRGDYGYTF
. . TRBJ2-7 TRBV6-5 CATSRGGTDEQYF
. . TRBJ1-5 TRBV6-6 CASTPGIYSNQPQHF